Each of the 30 T cell receptor beta chains below was sequenced from the same sample in a study of blood T cell repertoires in COVID-19. The protocol was immunoSEQ multiplex PCR, while the TCRdb copy is restricted to in-frame clones and leaves out a portion. The top ten clones hold roughly 5.6% of a sample with roughly 100,000 clones, approximately 92% of them seen once. The sequencing input was peripheral blood. These receptors came from a man aged 50-60 years with active COVID-19.

CDR3 region: CASRSAGSGDYNEQFF. Written as DNA, the CDR3 is TGTGCCAGCAGATCCGCGGGTAGCGGGGACTACAATGAGCAGTTCTTC. This chain uses TRBV25-1 with TRBJ2-1; TRBD2 matches 8 bases. V lost 6 bases, J lost 3 bases, and 10 bases stayed unmatched. Per the germline V gene, CDR1 is MGHDK and CDR2 is SYGVNS. There are 16 residues in the CDR3.

The rearrangement uses TRBV5-1 and TRBJ2-3; 7 positions match TRBD2. Germline CDR1 is SGHRS and CDR2 is YFSETQ. The CDR3 spans 15 residues. The V gene end was trimmed by 1 base and the J gene end by 3 bases; junction bases not matched to a gene: 5. The CDR3 here is CASSLRGSGTDTQYF. Written as DNA, the CDR3 is TGCGCCAGCAGCTTGCGCGGGAGTGGGACAGATACGCAGTATTTT.

This clone is a singleton in its sample. For the CDR3, the DNA is TGTGCTAGTGGTTTCAGCGGCACAGATACGCAGTATTTT. Its protein product is CASGFSGTDTQYF. The J gene is TRBJ2-3, the V gene TRBV12-5, with D uncertain. Trimming removed 3 bases at V and 1 base at J, with 5 bases between. The CDR3 totals 13 residues. Germline V gene data show CDR1 as LGHNT and CDR2 as FRNRAP. Full variable domain (outside the CDR3, taken from reference TRBV12-5 and TRBJ2-3): DARVTQTPRHKVTEMGQEVTMRCQPILGHNTVFWYRQTMMQGLELLAYFRNRAPLDDSGMPKDRFSAEMPDATLATLKIQPSEPRDSAVYFCASGFSGTDTQYFGPGTRLTVL.

This rearrangement joins TRBV4-1 to TRBJ2-7; TRBD1 aligns across 9 bases. The V and J ends lost 2 bases and 4 bases, in that order; junction bases with no gene match: 6. Germline CDR1 and CDR2: MGHRA and YSYEKL. CDR3 length equals 15 residues. The CDR3 sequence: CASSQLLDRGYEQYF. CDR3 in DNA: TGCGCCAGCAGCCAACTACTGGACAGGGGTTACGAGCAGTACTTC.

The chain links TRBV2 to TRBJ2-1; 9 bases fit TRBD1. V shed 3 bases, J shed 4 bases, and the junction held 4 bases outside the gene matches. The CDR3 is 15 residues long. Per germline, CDR1 SNHLY and CDR2 FYNNEI. The CDR3 protein is CASSDEGQGYNEQFF. The CDR3 DNA follows: TGTGCCAGCAGTGACGAGGGACAGGGATACAATGAGCAGTTCTTC.

The V and J genes are TRBV6-4 and TRBJ2-2, with 8 bases matching TRBD2. This CDR3 comprises 16 residues. After removal of 2 bases from V and 5 bases from J, the junction contained 7 bases not matched to a gene. Germline values: CDR1 MRHNA, CDR2 SNTAGT. The CDR3 is CASSDRGRGRTGELFF. CDR3 in DNA: TGTGCCAGCAGTGACAGGGGCCGCGGGAGGACCGGGGAGCTGTTTTTT.

The rearrangement joins TRBV6-4 to TRBJ2-7, with TRBD2 identical over 9 bases. The CDR3 contains 15 residues. Per the germline V gene, CDR1 is MRHNA and CDR2 is SNTAGT. With 8 bases clipped from V and 6 bases from J, the junction kept 14 bases outside the gene matches. The DNA for the CDR3 is TGTGCCAGCCGGGATCAGGCGGGAGGGCCTAGCGAGCAGTACTTC. This codes for CASRDQAGGPSEQYF.

The V gene is TRBV6-5, the J gene TRBJ1-5, with 7 bases identical to TRBD1. The CDR3 covers 14 residues. The junction had 9 bases not matched to a gene; V was cut back by 5 bases and J by 8 bases. Germline CDR1 MNHEY, CDR2 SVGAGI. The CDR3 region has the DNA TGTGCCAGCAGTCAACTGACAGGGTGGGAGCCCCAGCATTTT. This gives the protein CASSQLTGWEPQHF.

The chain links TRBV5-4 to TRBJ2-2; 10 positions agree with TRBD2. The CDR3 loop spans 14 amino acids. V was pared by 2 bases and J by 6 bases, with 1 base of the junction left unmatched. Germline assignment: CDR1 SGHNT and CDR2 YYREEE (reference sequence). CDR3 loop: CASSLAGGAGELFF. The CDR3 DNA reads as TGTGCCAGCAGCTTAGCGGGAGGGGCCGGGGAGCTGTTTTTT.

The V call is TRBV4-1, the J call TRBJ1-2, with 9 bases lining up with TRBD1. The J segment lost 3 bases and the V segment lost 4 bases, leaving 3 bases of the junction unmatched. Germline V gives CDR1 MGHRA, CDR2 YSYEKL. The CDR3 runs 14 residues. The CDR3 DNA sequence: TGCGCCAGCAGCCGCCGGGACAGGGACTATGGCTACACCTTC. Amino acid sequence: CASSRRDRDYGYTF.

The chain combines TRBV6-5 with TRBJ2-1; D unresolved. The CDR3 is 13 amino acids. The V and J ends lost 5 bases and 3 bases respectively, with 8 bases between them. Per the germline V gene, CDR1 is MNHEY and CDR2 is SVGAGI. The CDR3 here is CASSPNYYNEQFF. The CDR3 coding sequence is TGTGCCAGCAGTCCTAATTACTACAATGAGCAGTTCTTC.

The chain has TRBV10-2 and TRBJ1-4; D ambiguous. Germline values: CDR1 WSHSY, CDR2 SAAADI. The CDR3 runs to 13 residues. Trimming took off 6 bases at V and 6 bases at J, with 11 bases between the two ends. The CDR3 region has the DNA TGCGCCAGCAGGTGGAGGGCGGATGAAAAACTGTTTTTT. Residues: CASRWRADEKLFF.

The chain has TRBV28 and TRBJ2-1; D is possibly TRBD1 (5 bases). There are 14 residues in the CDR3. Germline V lookup: CDR1 MDHEN, CDR2 SYDVKM. The ends were cut back, 4 bases at V and 2 bases at J, with 9 bases in the middle. CDR3 region: CASSSPTAYNEQFF. CDR3 nucleotide sequence: TGTGCCAGCAGTTCCCCGACAGCCTACAATGAGCAGTTCTTC.

The CDR3 sequence: CASSFGQGGDQPQHF. The CDR3 bases are TGTGCCAGTAGTTTCGGACAGGGAGGGGATCAGCCCCAGCATTTT. The J gene is TRBJ1-5, the V gene TRBV19, with TRBD1 matching over 8 bases. The CDR3 has 15 residues. The junction had 8 bases not matched to a gene; V was cut back by 5 bases and J by 5 bases. The germline CDR1 and CDR2 sequences are LNHDA and SQIVND (reference sequence).

In DNA form, the CDR3 reads TGCGCCAGCAGCGGCGGTCCTTCAACTAATGAAAAACTGTTTTTT. This encodes CASSGGPSTNEKLFF. This chain uses TRBV5-1 with TRBJ1-4; D is ambiguous. Germline values: CDR1 SGHRS, CDR2 YFSETQ. V gave up 4 bases and J gave up 0 bases, with 10 bases separating them. CDR3 length: 15 amino acids.

The CDR3 loop reads CASTPLGASKAFF. CDR3 coding DNA: TGTGCCAGCACCCCTCTAGGGGCATCCAAAGCTTTCTTT. This sequence joins TRBV28 and TRBJ1-1, with TRBD1 as a possible D gene (5 bases). Per the germline V gene, CDR1 is MDHEN and CDR2 is SYDVKM. With 7 bases removed from V and 9 bases from J, the gap between germline ends came to 18 bases. CDR3 size: 13 residues.

The chain carries TRBV7-9 and TRBJ1-1; D remains ambiguous. Trimming removed 1 base at V and 4 bases at J, with 13 bases between. CDR1 SEHNR and CDR2 FQNEAQ come from the germline V gene (reference sequence). This CDR3 region has 15 residues. The CDR3, as DNA: TGTGCCAGCAGCTTAGATCGGGGTATGGGCACTGAAGCTTTCTTT. This translates into CASSLDRGMGTEAFF.

The genes are TRBV4-1 and TRBJ1-4; possibly TRBD1 for D (5 bases). Trimming removed 4 bases at V and 8 bases at J, with 23 bases between. The germline V gene encodes CDR1 MGHRA and CDR2 YSYEKL. The CDR3 is 17 residues long. The CDR3 coding sequence is TGCGCCAGCAGCCCTCGTCGCCGCGCGGGGCTGACGGAAAAACTGTTTTTT. Its protein product is CASSPRRRAGLTEKLFF.

J is TRBJ1-1 and V is TRBV6-2 or TRBV6-3; D unclear. V was pared by 6 bases and J by 7 bases, with 15 bases between. The CDR3 extends over 13 amino acids. CDR1 and CDR2 from the germline V gene are MNHEY and SVGEGT. CDR3 sequence reads: CASSPNSLNEAFF. The CDR3 DNA is TGTGCCAGCAGCCCCAATTCACTTAATGAAGCTTTCTTT.

This rearrangement joins TRBV20-1 to TRBJ1-1, with no clear D. Germline lookup yields CDR1 DFQATT and CDR2 SNEGSKA (reference sequence). V was trimmed by 3 bases and J by 1 base, leaving 3 bases between them. CDR3 length: 11 amino acids. The CDR3 DNA is TGCAGTGCTAGCCGGAACACTGAAGCTTTCTTT. Protein: CSASRNTEAFF.

This clone showed up just once. The V gene is TRBV5-1, the J gene TRBJ2-5; 12 nucleotides agree with TRBD2. The CDR3 spans 16 residues. The junction had 4 bases not matched to a gene; V was cut back by 0 bases and J by 4 bases. The germline gives CDR1 SGHRS, CDR2 YFSETQ. CDR3 coding DNA: TGCGCCAGCAGCTTGGGGACTAGCGGGGAGGCAGAGACCCAGTACTTC. Encoded protein: CASSLGTSGEAETQYF.

This clone was counted once. The chain carries TRBV19 and TRBJ1-5; D possibly corresponds to TRBD1 (6 bases). The germline CDR1 and CDR2 sequences are LNHDA and SQIVND (reference sequence). The CDR3 spans 17 residues. Trimming took off 7 bases at V and 0 bases at J, with 19 bases between the two ends. In DNA form, the CDR3 reads TGTGCCAGTAAGATCTCTCGGGACACTTATAGCAATCAGCCCCAGCATTTT. Translating it yields CASKISRDTYSNQPQHF.

The rearrangement uses TRBV7-6 and TRBJ2-1; D perhaps matches TRBD1 (6 bases). This CDR3 is built from 19 residues. Germline assignment: CDR1 SGHVS and CDR2 FNYEAQ. The V and J ends lost 2 bases and 1 base respectively, with 21 bases between them. The DNA for the CDR3 is TGTGCCAGCAGCTTATATAGTCCGGGCGGGCAGGGGTCCTACAATGAGCAGTTCTTC. It translates to CASSLYSPGGQGSYNEQFF.

V is TRBV28 and J is TRBJ1-1, with TRBD1 as a possible D gene (5 bases). Germline V lookup: CDR1 MDHEN, CDR2 SYDVKM. CDR3 length equals 13 residues. Between the trimmed V and J ends, which lost 7 bases and 1 base, there was a span of 10 bases. The CDR3 sequence is CASNLDKNTEAFF. CDR3 nucleotides: TGTGCCAGCAACCTGGACAAGAACACTGAAGCTTTCTTT.

This sequence joins TRBV9 and TRBJ2-2; tentative D call: TRBD2 (6 bases). V was trimmed by 4 bases and J by 3 bases, leaving 22 bases between them. The germline V gene has CDR1 SGDLS and CDR2 YYNGEE. The CDR3 is 18 amino acids. CDR3 protein: CASSRLSSARSDTGELFF. DNA of the CDR3: TGTGCCAGCAGCCGACTATCTAGCGCCCGATCCGACACCGGGGAGCTGTTTTTT.

This chain uses TRBV7-9 with TRBJ1-1; D unclear. In germline, CDR1 is SEHNR, CDR2 FQNEAQ (reference sequence). The ends were cut back, 10 bases at V and 4 bases at J, with 16 bases in the middle. This CDR3 contains 13 residues. The CDR3: CATPAGVITEAFF. The DNA for the CDR3 is TGTGCCACCCCAGCCGGGGTAATCACTGAAGCTTTCTTT.

The rearrangement uses TRBV5-6 and TRBJ2-1; 10 bases are a match to TRBD1. The V and J ends lost 3 bases and 2 bases, in that order; junction bases with no gene match: 2. The germline CDR1 and CDR2 sequences are SGHDT and YYEEEE. CDR3 length: 15 residues. CDR3 sequence: CASSSGTGAYNEQFF. The CDR3 DNA is TGTGCCAGCAGCTCAGGGACAGGGGCCTACAATGAGCAGTTCTTC.

The chain uses TRBV3-1 (or the pseudogene TRBV3-2) and TRBJ1-5; D unclear. Germline V gives CDR1 LGHDT, CDR2 YNNKEL (reference sequence). The V gene lost 3 bases and the J gene lost 4 bases, with 10 bases spanning the gap. The CDR3 has 14 amino acids. Here the CDR3 reads CASSQSVLNQPQHF. CDR3 DNA sequence: TGTGCCAGCAGCCAGTCGGTCCTAAATCAGCCCCAGCATTTT.

In this sample, this clone turned up once. The chain couples TRBV28 to TRBJ2-1, with TRBD2 as a possible D gene (5 bases). V lost 10 bases, J lost 7 bases, and 14 bases lay in between. Looked up from germline, CDR1 is MDHEN and CDR2 is SYDVKM. The CDR3 sequence is 12 residues long. The CDR3 DNA reads as TGTGCCACCGGTGACTATAAGAATGAGCAGTTCTTC. Protein: CATGDYKNEQFF.

The CDR3 loop reads CASSPLTEAFF. CDR3 in DNA: TGTGCCAGCAGCCCTCTTACTGAAGCTTTCTTT. The rearrangement joins TRBV5-8 to TRBJ1-1; D gene ambiguous. Deletions cut 4 bases from V and 5 bases from J, with 6 bases between. From germline, CDR1 is SGHTS and CDR2 YDEGEE. This CDR3 has 11 residues.